The 25 T cell receptor beta chains below all came from one sample that was sequenced in a study of cytomegalovirus exposure and HLA in healthy donors. The PCR made use of 60 Vbeta and 13 Jbeta primers. The method was immunoSEQ multiplex PCR; TCRdb's version includes in-frame clones alone and lacks a portion of them. The sample includes about 140,000 clones, about 80% seen only once; the top ten take less than 1.5%. The sequenced material came from PBMCs. The receptor set was obtained from a man in his thirties or forties in good health and CMV-seropositive.

J is TRBJ2-2 and V is TRBV7-3; 8 bases line up with TRBD1. The CDR3 contains 15 residues. J was trimmed by 6 bases and V by 4 bases; bases with no gene match: 7. The germline V gene encodes CDR1 SGHTA and CDR2 FQGTGA. Here the CDR3 reads CASSSGQGWAGELFF. CDR3 coding DNA: TGTGCCAGCAGCTCCGGACAGGGCTGGGCCGGGGAGCTGTTTTTT. The variable domain in full, with the rest retrieved from reference TRBV7-3 and TRBJ2-2, is GAGVSQTPSNKVTEKGKYVELRCDPISGHTALYWYRQSLGQGPEFLIYFQGTGAADDSGLPNDRFFAVRPEGSVSTLKIQRTERGDSAVYLCASSSGQGWAGELFFGEGSRLTVL.

The chain recombines TRBV2 with TRBJ2-7; D is perhaps TRBD2 (6 bases). The germline V gene encodes CDR1 SNHLY and CDR2 FYNNEI. The CDR3 is made up of 13 amino acids. V was shortened by 4 bases and J by 4 bases, with 11 bases between the two germline ends. The CDR3 region is CASSGTGDYEQYF. The CDR3 DNA follows: TGTGCCAGCAGTGGGACGGGGGATTACGAGCAGTACTTC.

The chain couples TRBV7-3 to TRBJ2-3; 12 bases line up with TRBD2. V dropped 5 bases and J dropped 5; count of bases not matched to a gene: 8. Per germline, CDR1 SGHTA and CDR2 FQGTGA. This CDR3 has 16 amino acids. As DNA, the CDR3 is TGTGCCAGCAGCGACCGGACTAGCGGGGCGGGAGATACGCAGTATTTT. Translated: CASSDRTSGAGDTQYF.

This sequence joins TRBV29-1 and TRBJ1-2; D is uncertain. The CDR3 runs to 11 residues. V lost 3 bases and J lost 4, with 6 bases in between. From germline, CDR1 is SQVTM and CDR2 ANQGSEA. CDR3 DNA sequence: TGCAGCGTTGAGGAGCTCTATGGCTACACCTTC. Translation gives CSVEELYGYTF.

This chain uses TRBV5-5 with TRBJ1-1; TRBD1 matches 7 bases. CDR3 length equals 13 residues. Trimming removed 4 bases from V and 6 bases from J; junction bases left unmatched: 6. The germline V gene encodes CDR1 SGHKS and CDR2 YYEKEE (reference sequence). CDR3 nucleotide sequence: TGTGCCAGCAGCCCGGGACAGCGCCCTGAAGCTTTCTTT. This translates into CASSPGQRPEAFF.

This chain uses TRBV9 with TRBJ1-1; 8 bases line up with TRBD1. The J segment lost 4 bases and the V segment lost 3 bases, leaving 2 bases of the junction unmatched. CDR1 SGDLS and CDR2 YYNGEE come from the germline V gene. The CDR3 covers 13 residues. CDR3 DNA: TGTGCCAGCAGCGCAGGGGGCATCACTGAAGCTTTCTTT. Residues: CASSAGGITEAFF.

The chain uses TRBV5-4 and TRBJ1-1, with TRBD1 matching over 8 bases. This CDR3 is built from 14 residues. Per germline, CDR1 SGHNT and CDR2 YYREEE (reference sequence). V lost 5 bases, J lost 5 bases, and 8 bases stayed unmatched. CDR3 coding DNA: TGTGCCAGCAGTCTAGGACAGGGACGAACTGAAGCTTTCTTT. Its translation is CASSLGQGRTEAFF.

The V call is TRBV18, the J call TRBJ2-7; weak D call: TRBD1 (6 bases). Germline CDR1 is KGHSH and CDR2 is LQKENI. This CDR3 spans 15 amino acids. Trimming left V 3 bases short and J 2 bases short, with 14 bases between. The CDR3 nucleotides read TGTGCCAGCTCACCTTTCCGGGACAAGACCTACGAGCAGTACTTC. Its translation is CASSPFRDKTYEQYF.

The J gene is TRBJ2-3, the V gene TRBV19, with 7 bases matching TRBD2. The CDR3 is 17 amino acids. Germline V gene sequence: CDR1 LNHDA, CDR2 SQIVND (reference sequence). The J segment lost 2 bases and the V segment lost 2 bases, leaving 10 bases of the junction unmatched. CDR3 protein: CASSIRSGLAVTDTQYF. The DNA of the CDR3 is TGTGCCAGTAGTATACGGAGTGGGCTAGCGGTCACAGATACGCAGTATTTT.

The chain combines TRBV6-1 with TRBJ2-3; the match to TRBD2 covers 7 bases. This CDR3 comprises 15 residues. Germline V gene data show CDR1 as MNHNS and CDR2 as SASEGT. The J segment lost 3 bases and the V segment lost 2 bases, leaving 5 bases of the junction unmatched. CDR3 residues: CASSEWGRVTDTQYF. The DNA for the CDR3 is TGTGCCAGCAGTGAATGGGGGAGGGTAACAGATACGCAGTATTTT.

This clone was observed a few times. J is TRBJ2-1 and V is TRBV28, with 11 positions matching TRBD2. The germline V gene has CDR1 MDHEN and CDR2 SYDVKM. V lost 6 bases, J lost 2 bases, and 18 bases stayed unmatched. This CDR3 is built from 20 residues. CDR3 loop: CASRLGSFSGRGGAYNEQFF. The CDR3 nucleotides are TGTGCCAGCAGATTGGGCTCGTTTAGCGGGAGGGGGGGTGCCTACAATGAGCAGTTCTTC.

Concerning this clone itself: An end of the junction differs from the germline gene, which may be a read error. J is TRBJ2-7 and V is TRBV27; the match to TRBD2 covers 10 bases. The CDR3 consists of 15 residues. CDR1 and CDR2 from the germline V gene are MNHEY and SMNVEV (reference sequence). CDR3 amino acids: CASRPLGSGGGGSNF. The CDR3, as DNA: TGTGCCAGCAGACCTCTTGGAAGCGGGGGGGGCGGCAGTAACTTC.

The chain has TRBV9 and TRBJ2-5; the match to TRBD2 covers 9 bases. The CDR3 contains 17 residues. Germline-derived CDR1 and CDR2 are SGDLS and YYNGEE. Trimming at V came to 4 bases and at J to 5 bases, leaving 15 bases not matched to a gene. Here the CDR3 reads CASSPRGSGGPGETQYF. For the CDR3, the DNA is TGTGCCAGCAGCCCCCGGGGGAGCGGGGGGCCGGGGGAGACCCAGTACTTC. Drawing the rest from reference TRBV9 and TRBJ2-5, the complete variable domain is DSGVTQTPKHLITATGQRVTLRCSPRSGDLSVYWYQQSLDQGLQFLIQYYNGEERAKGNILERFSAQQFPDLHSELNLSSLELGDSALYFCASSPRGSGGPGETQYFGPGTRLLVL.

V and J are TRBV27 and TRBJ2-3, with 8 bases identical to TRBD1. Germline CDR1 and CDR2: MNHEY and SMNVEV (reference sequence). The CDR3 spans 15 residues. V lost 4 bases, J lost 1 base, and 4 bases stayed unmatched. The CDR3 loop is CASSSRGLGTDTQYF. The CDR3 nucleotides read TGTGCCAGCAGTTCCAGGGGGCTCGGCACAGATACGCAGTATTTT.

V is TRBV4-2 and J is TRBJ2-2, with D unclear. Trimming took 1 base from V and 2 from J, leaving 14 bases between them. In germline, CDR1 is LGHNA, CDR2 YNFKEQ. The CDR3 consists of 17 residues. This CDR3 reads CASSQVERQANTGELFF. DNA of the CDR3: TGTGCCAGCAGCCAAGTGGAACGGCAGGCCAACACCGGGGAGCTGTTTTTT.

The chain joins TRBV30 to TRBJ2-3; no firm D call. Trimming cost V 0 bases and J 0 bases, with 10 bases left between them. This CDR3 is 15 amino acids long. Germline-derived CDR1 and CDR2 are GTSNPN and SVGIG (reference sequence). CDR3 DNA sequence: TGTGCCTGGAGTGTAGCTGACTCTAGCACAGATACGCAGTATTTT. This encodes CAWSVADSSTDTQYF.

The chain recombines TRBV9 with TRBJ2-7; D not resolved. The CDR3 spans 13 residues. Trimming cost V 4 bases and J 5 bases, with 13 bases left between them. Germline V gives CDR1 SGDLS, CDR2 YYNGEE. The chain's CDR3 is CASSLTGSNEQYF. The DNA of the CDR3 is TGTGCCAGCAGCCTCACCGGTAGTAACGAGCAGTACTTC.

This chain connects TRBV9 to TRBJ1-1; TRBD1 might be the D (5 bases). Germline CDR1 and CDR2: SGDLS and YYNGEE. The CDR3 is made up of 13 amino acids. With 2 bases removed from V and 5 bases from J, the gap between germline ends came to 10 bases. For the CDR3, the DNA is TGTGCCAGCAGCGTCTACGGGGGGACTGAAGCTTTCTTT. Amino acid sequence: CASSVYGGTEAFF.

This clone was observed once. The V call is TRBV5-4, the J call TRBJ1-2; D might be TRBD1 (5 bases). The CDR3 contains 15 residues. CDR1 SGHNT and CDR2 YYREEE come from the germline V gene (reference sequence). Trimming took 4 bases from V and 8 from J, leaving 21 bases between them. The CDR3 DNA reads as TGTGCCAGCAGCACAGGCCCGAATGCCCCGTGGGGCTACACCTTC. This sequence encodes CASSTGPNAPWGYTF.

Only one count was recorded for this clone. The CDR3 DNA reads as TGTGCCAGCAGCCCGGGTCTTCAATCACCCCTCCACTTT. This gives the protein CASSPGLQSPLHF. This rearrangement joins TRBV11-2 to TRBJ1-6; D gene uncertain. V was pared by 5 bases and J by 10 bases, with 12 bases between. Germline V gives CDR1 SGHAT, CDR2 FQNNGV. This CDR3 has 13 residues.

The chain couples TRBV29-1 to TRBJ2-1, with a possible D match to TRBD1 (5 bases). Germline V gene lookup returns CDR1 SQVTM and CDR2 ANQGSEA. The CDR3 is 14 residues long. V was cut by 0 bases and J by 7 bases, with 13 bases left in between. The CDR3 sequence is CSVEDVKGWNEQFF. The CDR3 region has the DNA TGCAGCGTTGAAGATGTAAAGGGGTGGAATGAGCAGTTCTTC.

The chain carries TRBV7-6 and TRBJ2-1, with 10 nucleotides matching TRBD1. Trimming removed 5 bases from V and 5 bases from J; junction bases left unmatched: 3. The CDR3 length is 14 residues. From germline, CDR1 is SGHVS and CDR2 FNYEAQ. CDR3 nucleotide sequence: TGTGCCAGCAGCCCCGGGACAGGGGACAATGAGCAGTTCTTC. Protein product: CASSPGTGDNEQFF.

The CDR3 sequence is CASSPTRVQETQYF. The CDR3 DNA sequence: TGTGCCAGCAGCCCCACGAGGGTCCAAGAGACCCAGTACTTC. The chain is built from TRBV7-8 and TRBJ2-5, with D possibly matching TRBD2 (5 bases). The V and J ends lost 5 bases and 1 base respectively, with 11 bases between them. The CDR3 has 14 amino acids. Germline V CDR1 and CDR2: SGHVS, FQNEAQ. Together with reference TRBV7-8 and TRBJ2-5, the CDR3 gives the full variable domain: GAGVSQSPRYKVAKRGQDVALRCDPISGHVSLFWYQQALGQGPEFLTYFQNEAQLDKSGLPSDRFFAERPEGSVSTLKIQRTQQEDSAVYLCASSPTRVQETQYFGPGTRLLVL.

The chain has TRBV25-1 and TRBJ2-3, with a tentative D call TRBD2 (6 bases). CDR1 and CDR2 (germline): MGHDK, SYGVNS. The germline V and J ends were trimmed by 5 bases and 3 bases, with 15 bases remaining between them. This CDR3 is built from 15 residues. For the CDR3, the DNA is TGTGCCAGCAGTCGCAGACTAGAAAGTACAGATACGCAGTATTTT. Residues: CASSRRLESTDTQYF.

This clone has just a few counts. The chain links TRBV6-5 to TRBJ2-7; possibly TRBD1 for D (5 bases). The CDR3 covers 15 residues. Germline V lookup: CDR1 MNHEY, CDR2 SVGAGI. Trimming took 0 bases from V and 3 from J, leaving 12 bases between them. The CDR3 bases are TGTGCCAGCAGTTACTCGACAGATTCGCACTACGAGCAGTACTTC. This translates into CASSYSTDSHYEQYF.